This T cell receptor (beta chain) was captured in a study of Japanese encephalitis immunity and Zika vaccine responses. At the level of the study: TCRs from flavivirus-naive donors were taken at weeks 2, 6, 52 post-ZPIV. Stimulation used ZIKV structural-protein peptides split into flavivirus-conserved and non-conserved pools, or pre-vaccination-matched JEV or YFV peptides.

One entry per CDR3 protein results from TCRdb running MiXCR on the 5' RACE reads. This table has approximately 150 distinct CDR3 sequences, 9.5% to 13% appearing once. Peptide pools at around 1 ug/mL each stimulated CFSE-labeled PBMCs over a 6-day culture. The sort collected unfixed, live, CD56-CD19-CD16-CD3+CD4+ CFSE-low proliferating CD4 T cells. Trimming took 6 bases from V and 6 from J; bases not matched to a gene: 10. From germline, CDR1 is MDHEN and CDR2 SYDVKM. This CDR3 is built from 17 residues. Study-wide results and caveats: In JEV-pre-vaccinated donors, repertoire richness of conserved-ZIKV-epitope-responsive CD4 T cells significantly decreased after ZPIV.

By its share, this clonotype is large (0.1 to 1%). This TCR was sampled from an adult woman who received an inactivated Zika virus vaccine. The chain uses TRBV28 and TRBJ2-2; 13 bases agree with TRBD2. The sequences come from antigen-activated CD4+ T cells from blood, cultured, collected during a Zika inactivated vaccine study. CDR3 region: CASSRTTSGRASGELFF. In DNA, the CDR3 is TGTGCCAGCAGCCGAACCACTAGCGGGAGGGCCTCCGGGGAGCTGTTTTTT.